This T cell receptor beta chain was captured by sequencing in a study of blood T cell repertoires in COVID-19. Whole-study context: Samples came from the United States, Italy and Spain, spanning acute and convalescent COVID-19. T cells, B-cell-depleted T cells, or PBMCs provided the cDNA or gDNA that served as material.

This clone was picked up one time. The V gene lost 4 bases and the J gene lost 6 bases, with 21 bases spanning the gap. This CDR3 has 16 residues. The V gene's germline CDR1 is LGHNA and CDR2 YSLEER. Original processing notes: The assay estimated nucleated cells by amplifying reference gene primers. The method was immunoSEQ multiplex PCR; TCRdb's version includes in-frame clones alone and lacks a portion of them. Clone size and the V and J calls come from that table; the DNA yielded D and trimming. The top ten clones hold 4.5% to 5% of a sample with about 140,000 clones, about 82% of them seen once. The chain has TRBV4-3 and TRBJ1-1, with a weak D call TRBD1 (5 bases). Sequences were obtained from peripheral blood. This sequence was found in an elderly woman with active or convalescent COVID-19. CDR3 nucleotides: TGCGCCAGCAGCCCTCACGACGGGGGGGTGGGCGCTGAAGCTTTCTTT. Its translation: CASSPHDGGVGAEAFF.